The rows below give T cell receptor beta chains drawn from one sample of a study of OX40 agonist ivuxolimab in advanced cancers. Method: immunoSEQ multiplex PCR; TCRdb's copy keeps in-frame clones and lacks some. The table lists under 80,000 clones, around 86% of them singletons, with under 0.85% in the top ten. The sequences come from CD4+ or CD8+ T cells sorted from blood, collected in a trial of the OX40 agonist ivuxolimab. The receptors were gathered from an adult with an advanced solid tumor such as melanoma, head and neck, liver or kidney cancer. The CDR3 runs from the conserved cysteine through the conserved F or W. Each record gives: J gene, V gene, D gene, clone size, CDR3 protein, CDR3 DNA. D genes are given only for firm matches. Size is omitted from some rows. Given values are once, few, many or a class for expanded clones.

J: TRBJ2-1
V: TRBV27
D: TRBD2
size: -
CDR3: CASRQAGGLFNEQFF
DNA: TGTGCCAGCAGACAAGCGGGAGGGCTGTTCAATGAGCAGTTCTTC

J: TRBJ1-4
V: TRBV4-3
D: -
size: -
CDR3: CASSQDLGANIDEKLFF
DNA: TGCGCCAGCAGCCAAGATCTTGGGGCTAATATTGATGAAAAACTGTTTTTT

J: TRBJ1-6
V: TRBV11-2
D: -
size: few
CDR3: CASSLGWQGTPLHF
DNA: TGTGCCAGCAGCTTAGGATGGCAGGGGACACCCCTCCACTTT

J: TRBJ2-3
V: TRBV7-2
D: -
size: -
CDR3: CASSLATDTQYF
DNA: TGTGCCAGCAGCTTAGCTACAGATACGCAGTATTTT

J: TRBJ1-3
V: TRBV29-1
D: -
size: -
CDR3: CSTTGSSSGNTIYF
DNA: TGCAGCACAACAGGGTCGAGCTCTGGAAACACCATATATTTT

J: TRBJ2-3
V: TRBV5-4
D: -
size: -
CDR3: CASSFGAMWGATDTQYF
DNA: TGTGCCAGCAGCTTTGGGGCCATGTGGGGGGCCACAGATACGCAGTATTTT

J: TRBJ2-1
V: TRBV4-1
D: TRBD1
size: -
CDR3: CASSQDGVGTGTYNEQFF
DNA: TGCGCCAGCAGCCAAGACGGGGTCGGGACAGGGACCTACAATGAGCAGTTCTTC

J: TRBJ1-1
V: TRBV28
D: TRBD1
size: -
CDR3: CASSPNGQGNPEAFF
DNA: TGTGCCAGCAGTCCAAACGGACAGGGGAACCCTGAAGCTTTCTTT

J: TRBJ1-5
V: TRBV19
D: TRBD1
size: -
CDR3: CASSTDRANQPQHF
DNA: TGTGCCAGTAGTACGGACAGGGCAAATCAGCCCCAGCATTTT

J: TRBJ2-1
V: TRBV11-3
D: -
size: -
CDR3: CASSLGNEQFF
DNA: TGTGCCAGCAGCTTGGGTAATGAGCAGTTCTTC

J: TRBJ2-5
V: TRBV28
D: -
size: -
CDR3: CASRYRDQETQYF
DNA: TGTGCCAGCAGATACAGGGACCAAGAGACCCAGTACTTC

J: TRBJ2-7
V: TRBV7-9
D: -
size: -
CDR3: CASRESLGANEQYF
DNA: TGTGCCAGCAGAGAGTCTTTGGGGGCCAACGAGCAGTACTTC

J: TRBJ1-3
V: TRBV5-1
D: -
size: -
CDR3: CASSLVGGGGNTIYF
DNA: TGCGCCAGCAGCTTGGTCGGGGGCGGTGGAAACACCATATATTTT

J: TRBJ2-7
V: TRBV14
D: -
size: -
CDR3: CASSQVRGGEQYF
DNA: TGTGCCAGCAGCCAAGTTAGGGGGGGCGAGCAGTACTTC

J: TRBJ1-6
V: TRBV27
D: -
size: -
CDR3: CASKRDTYNSPLHF
DNA: TGTGCCAGCAAACGGGACACCTATAATTCACCCCTCCACTTT